The rows below give T cell receptor beta chains drawn from one sample of a study of cytomegalovirus exposure and HLA in healthy donors. The table came from immunoSEQ multiplex PCR; TCRdb's copy has only in-frame clones and leaves some out. The table lists roughly 120,000 clones, around 89% of them singletons. Sequencing was done on a sample of PBMCs. The source is a man younger than 35 in good health and CMV-seronegative. Both conserved end residues are part of each CDR3. Each record gives: CDR3 length, J gene, V gene, CDR3 protein.

16,TRBJ2-2,TRBV7-6,CASSLGEGGWTGELFF
16,TRBJ1-3,TRBV11-2,CASSFFLGDLGNTIYF
15,TRBJ2-2,TRBV4-1,CASSQPRGNTGELFF
15,TRBJ2-1,TRBV6-4,CASSDGPSGHNEQFF
15,TRBJ2-7,TRBV6-5,CASSYSTQGAYEQYF
15,TRBJ2-2,TRBV27,CASWTSGQGTGELFF
15,TRBJ2-3,TRBV7-8,CASSSSPLSTDTQYF
15,TRBJ2-7,TRBV14,CASSPGTSGVYEQYF
15,TRBJ2-7,TRBV6-1,CASRIAGETSYEQYF
15,TRBJ1-3,TRBV14,CASSQDGLSANTIYF
14,TRBJ2-5,TRBV5-1,CASSLDQGPVTQYF
16,TRBJ1-5,TRBV10-3,CAISESNRGFEQPQHF
18,TRBJ1-2,TRBV4-3,CASSQDNLGGSWGYGYTF
12,TRBJ2-7,TRBV5-1,CASRGTGDEQYF
11,TRBJ1-1,TRBV25-1,CASSLVSVIFF
15,TRBJ2-3,TRBV19,CASSIFFLSTDTQYF
15,TRBJ2-2,TRBV5-1,CASSLGQRNTGELFF
14,TRBJ1-4,TRBV5-1,CASSSTGLREKLFF
13,TRBJ1-5,TRBV28,CASREVGNQPQHF
13,TRBJ2-1,TRBV29-1,CSVFRPSFSEQFF
14,TRBJ1-5,TRBV6-6,CASSGQGNAQPQHF
14,TRBJ2-2,TRBV9,CASSVDSRTGELFF
16,TRBJ1-1,TRBV28,CASSRLTGPMNTEAFF
14,TRBJ1-6,TRBV5-1,CASSRTGAYSPLHF
13,TRBJ1-1,TRBV30,CAWNFRGYTEAFF
12,TRBJ1-1,TRBV27,CASSIPGGTAFF
16,TRBJ1-1,TRBV7-9,CASSLVVRSRNTEAFF
16,TRBJ1-6,TRBV6-5,CASSYTSGRGDSPLHF
15,TRBJ2-7,TRBV4-2,CASSQVWEGPDEQYF
17,TRBJ2-1,TRBV28,CASRTLAGGSTIREQFF
16,TRBJ2-7,TRBV25-1,CASSGRTSGRYYEQYF